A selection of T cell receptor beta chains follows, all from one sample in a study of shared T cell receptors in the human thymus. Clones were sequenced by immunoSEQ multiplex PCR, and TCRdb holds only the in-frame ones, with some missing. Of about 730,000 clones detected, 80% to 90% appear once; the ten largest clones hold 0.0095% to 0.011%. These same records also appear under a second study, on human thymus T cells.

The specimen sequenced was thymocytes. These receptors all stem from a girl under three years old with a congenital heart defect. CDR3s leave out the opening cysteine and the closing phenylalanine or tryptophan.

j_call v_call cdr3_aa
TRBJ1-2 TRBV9 ASSVGEDGYT
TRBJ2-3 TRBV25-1 ASSELNRTSCTDTQY
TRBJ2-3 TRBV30 AWSLVRLADPDTQY
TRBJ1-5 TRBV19 ASSRSSRIRENQPQH
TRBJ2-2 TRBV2 ASSEIQGVAGELF
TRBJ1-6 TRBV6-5 ATQRRGGDSPLH
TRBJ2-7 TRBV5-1 ASGRWSTGGGRTPYEQY
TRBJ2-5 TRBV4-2 ASSQGAGAGQETQY
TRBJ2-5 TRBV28 ASSKTLRETQY
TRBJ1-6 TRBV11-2 ASSLGGRGNSPLH
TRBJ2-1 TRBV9 ASSAGGGLADINEQF
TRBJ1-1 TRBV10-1 ASTKERFNTEAF
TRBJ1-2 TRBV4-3 ASSHHPTGDLTNYGHT
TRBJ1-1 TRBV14 ASSVMGTPTPPEAF
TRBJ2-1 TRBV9 ASSALPRTASYNEQF
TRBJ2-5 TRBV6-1 ASSETRQETQY
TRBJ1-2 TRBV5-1 ASSFEGDYGYT
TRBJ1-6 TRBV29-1 SVVQGEGSPLH
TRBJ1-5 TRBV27 ASRDRGRMEPQH
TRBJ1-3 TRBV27 ASRTTDSGNTIY
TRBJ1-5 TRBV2 ASSEEGDNREAGQPQH
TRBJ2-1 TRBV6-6 ASSKLAGHTDEQF
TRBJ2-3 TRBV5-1 ASSSTGDSTDTQY
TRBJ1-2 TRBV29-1 SVDRKTGGMNGYT
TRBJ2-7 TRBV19 ASSTKTGSNYEQY
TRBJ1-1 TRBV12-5 ASVQDQGAAF
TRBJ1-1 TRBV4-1 ASSQSKTPAEEAF
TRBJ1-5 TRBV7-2 ASSLLGVSNQPQH
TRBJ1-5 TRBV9 ASSPSSWAVNQPQH
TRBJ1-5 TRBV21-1 ASSKTAGDSNQPQH
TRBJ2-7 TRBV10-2 ASRIDHGTAFPGSYEQY
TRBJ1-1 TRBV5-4 ASSQMNTEAF
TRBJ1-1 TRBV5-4 ASSLYRNTEAF
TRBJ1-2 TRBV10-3 ATLQPGQGINGYT
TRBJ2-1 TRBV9 ASSGLELAGNYNEQF
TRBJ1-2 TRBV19 ASSIGLSGGGYT
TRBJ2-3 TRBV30 AWSLRAGTDTQY
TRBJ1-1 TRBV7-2 ASSANREGTEAF
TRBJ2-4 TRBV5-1 ASSFNRTGSIQY
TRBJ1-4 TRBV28 ASNCTTNEKLF
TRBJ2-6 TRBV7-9 ASSSRTGPDGGANVLT
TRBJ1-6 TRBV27 ASSPPPGYPAPLH
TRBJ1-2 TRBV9 ASSVGHFGYT
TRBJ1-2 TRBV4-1 ASSQEWGQAINGYT
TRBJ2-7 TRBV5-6 ASSRGQHYEQY
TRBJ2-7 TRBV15 ATSIGQLSSYEQY
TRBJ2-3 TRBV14 ASSQGISPGAGDTQY
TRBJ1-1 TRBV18 ASSPGHRNTEAF
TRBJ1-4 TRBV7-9 ASSLAMSGTNEKLF